These 15 T cell receptor beta chains originate from one sample sequenced in a study of blood T cell repertoires in COVID-19. The method was immunoSEQ multiplex PCR; TCRdb's version includes in-frame clones alone and lacks a portion of them. The data contain about 200,000 clones, 86% of them singletons. The sample consisted of peripheral blood. These receptors all come from a man aged 25 to 45 who had recovered from COVID-19.

The chain has TRBV7-2 and TRBJ2-5; 12 bases fit TRBD2. In germline, CDR1 is SGHTA, CDR2 FQGNSA. J gave up 7 bases and V 0 bases, and 9 bases lay outside the gene matches. This CDR3 comprises 17 residues. The CDR3 bases are TGTGCCAGCAGCTTAGCGAGGACTAGCGGGGCCCAGGGGACCCAGTACTTC. This codes for CASSLARTSGAQGTQYF.

The rearrangement uses TRBV18 and TRBJ2-2; tentatively, D is TRBD2 (5 bases). Germline V gene data show CDR1 as KGHSH and CDR2 as LQKENI. There are 15 residues in the CDR3. V was cut by 2 bases and J by 1 base, with 8 bases left in between. CDR3 coding DNA: TGTGCCAGCTCACCAACCGGGGTGAACACCGGGGAGCTGTTTTTT. Translated: CASSPTGVNTGELFF.

This clone was seen only a few times. The chain combines TRBV5-6 with TRBJ1-3, with D possibly TRBD1 on 6 matching bases. The CDR3 is 13 residues long. Germline-derived CDR1 and CDR2 are SGHDT and YYEEEE. The ends were cut back, 4 bases at V and 4 bases at J, with 9 bases in the middle. Written as DNA, the CDR3 is TGTGCCAGCAGCATTGACAGGGGAAACACCATATATTTT. It is translated as CASSIDRGNTIYF.

The V call is TRBV6-5, the J call TRBJ2-7; TRBD1 matches 7 bases. This CDR3 contains 13 residues. The germline CDR1 and CDR2 sequences are MNHEY and SVGAGI. After removal of 11 bases from V and 2 bases from J, the junction contained 9 bases not matched to a gene. The CDR3 DNA sequence: TGTGCCGGCCGGGACAGCGGCGCCTACGAGCAGTACTTC. Translation: CAGRDSGAYEQYF.

This clone was seen a few times. CDR3 amino acids: CATMSGFRWDTQYF. The CDR3 DNA follows: TGTGCCACGATGTCGGGTTTTCGATGGGATACGCAGTATTTT. The chain combines TRBV2 with TRBJ2-3; D unresolved. The germline CDR1 and CDR2 sequences are SNHLY and FYNNEI. V was trimmed by 10 bases and J by 6 bases, leaving 20 bases between them. This CDR3 comprises 14 residues.

In this sample, this clone turned up once. The rearrangement links TRBV3-1 (or the pseudogene TRBV3-2) to TRBJ1-2; TRBD1 might be the D (5 bases). The germline CDR1 and CDR2 sequences are LGHDT and YNNKEL (reference sequence). Trimming stripped 3 bases from V and 10 bases from J, with 9 bases between. The CDR3 covers 11 residues. DNA of the CDR3: TGTGCCAGCAGCCAGCTAGGGGACTACACCTTC. Protein: CASSQLGDYTF.

The V call is TRBV6-5, the J call TRBJ2-4; 8 nucleotides agree with TRBD1. Germline V gene sequence: CDR1 MNHEY, CDR2 SVGAGI. With V trimmed by 6 bases and J by 9 bases, 10 bases remained unmatched. The CDR3 extends over 14 amino acids. The CDR3 nucleotides read TGTGCCAGCAGACCCCCCGGACAGGGAGCCATTCAGTACTTC. It yields the protein CASRPPGQGAIQYF.

This clone has a handful of counts. The chain carries TRBV7-8 and TRBJ2-7; D unclear. The ends were cut back, 5 bases at V and 5 bases at J, with 16 bases in the middle. The length of the CDR3 is 14 residues. Germline CDR1 and CDR2: SGHVS and FQNEAQ. In nucleotides, the CDR3 is TGTGCCAGCAGCCGAGCATCGAGATACGACGAGCAGTACTTC. The encoded protein is CASSRASRYDEQYF.

The chain links TRBV5-5 to TRBJ2-7; D is perhaps TRBD1 (5 bases). Trimming left V 0 bases short and J 6 bases short, with 22 bases between. This CDR3 contains 17 residues. Looked up from germline, CDR1 is SGHKS and CDR2 is YYEKEE (reference sequence). The DNA for the CDR3 is TGTGCCAGCAGCTTGGCCCCCGCGACAGCGATAGGCGTCGAGCAGTACTTC. This translates into CASSLAPATAIGVEQYF.

The chain couples TRBV3-1 (or the pseudogene TRBV3-2) to TRBJ2-3; 10 nucleotides match TRBD2. This CDR3 is 18 amino acids long. CDR1 is LGHDT, CDR2 YNNKEL, per germline (reference sequence). V dropped 1 base and J dropped 3; count of bases not matched to a gene: 10. CDR3: CASSQVRAGGQGTDTQYF. In DNA form, the CDR3 reads TGTGCCAGCAGCCAAGTTCGAGCGGGGGGGCAGGGGACAGATACGCAGTATTTT.

This clone has more than one count but fewer than ten. The chain links TRBV12-5 to TRBJ2-2; 12 nucleotides line up with TRBD2. Germline values: CDR1 LGHNT, CDR2 FRNRAP. The CDR3 length is 20 residues. Trimming took 2 bases from V and 1 from J; bases not matched to a gene: 11. This chain's CDR3 is CASGLTRGLAGPGNTGELFF. In DNA form, the CDR3 reads TGTGCTAGTGGTTTGACTAGGGGACTAGCGGGTCCCGGGAACACCGGGGAGCTGTTTTTT.

On this clone: The sample holds other DNA sequences that translate to the same CDR3. The gene calls are TRBV18 and TRBJ2-5; no clear D gene. CDR1 KGHSH and CDR2 LQKENI come from the germline V gene. This CDR3 spans 12 amino acids. Trimming stripped 3 bases from V and 4 bases from J, with 6 bases between. The CDR3 loop reads CASSPSRETQYF. CDR3 sequence (DNA): TGTGCCAGCTCACCGTCGAGAGAGACCCAGTACTTC.

The rearrangement joins TRBV6-1 to TRBJ2-1; tentative D call: TRBD2 (5 bases). Between the trimmed V and J ends, which lost 2 bases and 4 bases, there was a span of 24 bases. CDR3 length: 19 residues. From germline, CDR1 is MNHNS and CDR2 SASEGT. The chain's CDR3 is CASSEPPQGSLTFYNEQFF. CDR3 in DNA: TGTGCCAGCAGTGAACCTCCCCAAGGGAGCCTTACATTTTACAATGAGCAGTTCTTC.

The chain is built from TRBV9 and TRBJ1-2; a possible D gene is TRBD1 (6 bases). V lost 2 bases to trimming and J lost 3 bases, with 8 bases between them. The CDR3 is made up of 13 amino acids. Looked up from germline, CDR1 is SGDLS and CDR2 is YYNGEE. The CDR3 loop is CASSVEGDYGYTF. The CDR3 nucleotides are TGTGCCAGCAGCGTCGAGGGGGACTATGGCTACACCTTC.

This sequence joins TRBV15 and TRBJ2-3, with unresolved D. The CDR3 is 15 residues long. CDR1 and CDR2 from the germline V gene are LNHNV and YYDKDF (reference sequence). Trimming took 1 base from V and 0 from J, leaving 8 bases between them. In nucleotides, the CDR3 is TGTGCCACCAGCAGAGGGCACCCTAGCACAGATACGCAGTATTTT. It is translated as CATSRGHPSTDTQYF.